The next 26 T cell receptor beta chains were all read from a single sample in a study of T cell responses to AZD1222 COVID-19 vaccine. The repertoire was sequenced with immunoSEQ multiplex PCR; TCRdb's copy has only in-frame clones and lacks some. The data show tens of thousands of clones, approximately 88% seen once. The sequenced sample was peripheral blood, obtained on day 0 of MenACWY control vaccination. The origin of the receptors is an adult in good health.

V usage is TRBV6-4 and J usage is TRBJ1-1; D remains ambiguous. This CDR3 has 13 amino acids. Per the germline V gene, CDR1 is MRHNA and CDR2 is SNTAGT. The ends were cut back, 5 bases at V and 2 bases at J, with 9 bases in the middle. The CDR3 nucleotides are TGTGCCAGCAGTAGGGCCTTAAACACTGAAGCTTTCTTT. This encodes CASSRALNTEAFF.

The chain employs TRBV13 and TRBJ2-2; the D is unclear. V was clipped by 4 bases and J by 3 bases, with 12 bases between them. Germline V gene lookup returns CDR1 PRHDT and CDR2 FYEKMQ (reference sequence). The CDR3 length is 15 residues. The CDR3 here is CASSSTDPYTGELFF. CDR3 in DNA: TGTGCCAGCAGCTCGACCGATCCATACACCGGGGAGCTGTTTTTT.

A single count supports this clone. J is TRBJ2-1 and V is TRBV5-4, with 10 bases aligning to TRBD2. The CDR3 runs 15 residues. V dropped 4 bases and J dropped 4; count of bases not matched to a gene: 5. The V gene's germline CDR1 is SGHNT and CDR2 YYREEE (reference sequence). CDR3 loop: CASSPGLAAYNEQFF. The CDR3 DNA sequence: TGTGCCAGCAGCCCAGGACTAGCGGCTTACAATGAGCAGTTCTTC.

The chain carries TRBV5-1 and TRBJ2-1, with D uncertain. Trimming removed 4 bases at V and 6 bases at J, with 5 bases between. CDR3 size: 11 residues. CDR1 is SGHRS, CDR2 YFSETQ, per germline. The CDR3 DNA follows: TGCGCCAGCAGCCCCGCCAATGAGCAGTTCTTC. This codes for CASSPANEQFF.

This chain links TRBV5-1 with TRBJ2-7; the match to TRBD2 covers 11 bases. The J segment lost 3 bases and the V segment lost 0 bases, leaving 2 bases of the junction unmatched. There are 15 residues in the CDR3. Germline loops: CDR1 SGHRS, CDR2 YFSETQ. CDR3 sequence: CASSLGTSGGYEQYF. DNA for the CDR3: TGCGCCAGCAGCTTGGGTACTAGCGGGGGCTACGAGCAGTACTTC.

This clone was seen once. The V gene is TRBV5-1, the J gene TRBJ1-4; D may be TRBD1 (6 bases). From germline, CDR1 is SGHRS and CDR2 YFSETQ. Between the trimmed V and J ends, which lost 3 bases and 8 bases, there was a span of 20 bases. The CDR3 sequence is 16 residues long. CDR3 sequence: CASSSDYRVAREKLFF. The CDR3 DNA reads TGCGCCAGCAGCTCGGATTACAGGGTAGCGCGCGAAAAACTGTTTTTT. The full variable domain, with the rest looked up from reference TRBV5-1 and TRBJ1-4, is KAGVTQTPRYLIKTRGQQVTLSCSPISGHRSVSWYQQTPGQGLQFLFEYFSETQRNKGNFPGRFSGRQFSNSRSEMNVSTLELGDSALYLCASSSDYRVAREKLFFGSGTQLSVL.

The chain combines TRBV11-3 with TRBJ1-1; 10 nucleotides align to TRBD1. The CDR3 has 15 residues. With 5 bases clipped from V and 3 bases from J, the junction kept 6 bases outside the gene matches. Germline V gives CDR1 SGHNT, CDR2 YENEEA. The DNA of the CDR3 is TGTGCCAGCAGCCGACAGGGGGCGCCGGACACTGAAGCTTTCTTT. Translation: CASSRQGAPDTEAFF.

This chain uses TRBV9 with TRBJ2-1; D might be TRBD2 (6 bases). Germline assignment: CDR1 SGDLS and CDR2 YYNGEE. The CDR3 spans 14 residues. Trimming took off 0 bases at V and 13 bases at J, with 17 bases between the two ends. The CDR3 DNA reads TGTGCCAGCAGCGTAGCGGATCGAGGGAGGTCTCAGTTCTTC. Its translation: CASSVADRGRSQFF.

This clone was seen just once. The chain has TRBV6-2 or TRBV6-3 and TRBJ2-6, with D hard to call. The germline V gene has CDR1 MNHEY and CDR2 SVGEGT. V dropped 0 bases and J dropped 0 bases, with 9 bases sitting between them. This CDR3 region has 17 residues. For the CDR3, the DNA is TGTGCCAGCAGTTACTCCCCTTACACCTCTGGGGCCAACGTCCTGACTTTC. Translating it yields CASSYSPYTSGANVLTF.

The chain links TRBV19 to TRBJ1-5; weak D call: TRBD1 (5 bases). Trimming left V 6 bases short and J 6 bases short, with 15 bases between. There are 14 residues in the CDR3. Per the germline V gene, CDR1 is LNHDA and CDR2 is SQIVND (reference sequence). CDR3 loop: CASRGAGGRQPQHF. The CDR3 nucleotides read TGTGCCAGTAGAGGGGCGGGTGGTCGTCAGCCCCAGCATTTT.

This clone was counted a single time. The V call is TRBV30, the J call TRBJ1-5; D unclear. V shed 0 bases and J shed 7 bases, with 10 bases lying between them. Germline V gene lookup returns CDR1 GTSNPN and CDR2 SVGIG (reference sequence). The CDR3 sequence is 13 residues long. The CDR3 nucleotides are TGTGCCTGGAGTGTACTGGGTTCACAGCCCCAGCATTTT. Its translation is CAWSVLGSQPQHF.

This clone occurred once. The gene calls are TRBV6-1 and TRBJ1-2; D not resolved. This CDR3 is built from 13 residues. In germline, CDR1 is MNHNS, CDR2 SASEGT. V was cut by 3 bases and J by 4 bases, with 9 bases left in between. For the CDR3, the DNA is TGTGCCAGCAGTGAGCCGGACCTCTATGGCTACACCTTC. This codes for CASSEPDLYGYTF.

The rearrangement uses TRBV5-4 and TRBJ2-2; TRBD1 might be the D (6 bases). V lost 0 bases, J lost 2 bases, and 8 bases lay in between. The germline CDR1 and CDR2 sequences are SGHNT and YYREEE (reference sequence). The CDR3 is 15 amino acids. The CDR3 coding sequence is TGTGCCAGCAGCTTGGCAGGGGCTAACACCGGGGAGCTGTTTTTT. Its translation is CASSLAGANTGELFF.

The rearrangement joins TRBV2 to TRBJ1-2; unclear D gene. This CDR3 is built from 13 residues. V was trimmed by 6 bases and J by 8 bases, leaving 16 bases between them. The germline V gene has CDR1 SNHLY and CDR2 FYNNEI. This chain's CDR3 is CASSQGPEAGYTF. The DNA for the CDR3 is TGTGCCAGCAGCCAAGGGCCCGAGGCAGGCTACACCTTC.

J is TRBJ1-3 and V is TRBV4-2; the D is unclear. The CDR3 is 16 amino acids. Germline CDR1 reads LGHNA; CDR2 reads YNFKEQ. Between the trimmed V and J ends, which lost 0 bases and 0 bases, there was a span of 9 bases. The CDR3 nucleotides read TGTGCCAGCAGCCAAGAAGGAGGGATCTCTGGAAACACCATATATTTT. Translated, it gives CASSQEGGISGNTIYF.

The chain joins TRBV6-1 to TRBJ1-3, with TRBD1 matching 7 bases. This CDR3 is 14 amino acids long. Germline V CDR1 and CDR2: MNHNS, SASEGT. The V and J ends lost 6 bases and 3 bases, in that order; junction bases with no gene match: 5. The CDR3 protein is CASRTQGGGNTIYF. The CDR3 nucleotides are TGTGCCAGCAGAACCCAGGGGGGTGGAAACACCATATATTTT.

The rearrangement joins TRBV30 to TRBJ2-7; D is ambiguous. Trimming left V 0 bases short and J 1 base short, with 7 bases between. CDR3 length equals 13 residues. The germline V gene has CDR1 GTSNPN and CDR2 SVGIG (reference sequence). This CDR3 reads CAWSVAGSYEQYF. CDR3 DNA: TGTGCCTGGAGTGTAGCTGGGTCCTACGAGCAGTACTTC.

The chain joins TRBV5-6 to TRBJ1-3; tentatively, D is TRBD1 (5 bases). V shed 0 bases and J shed 2 bases, with 6 bases lying between them. Germline V lookup: CDR1 SGHDT, CDR2 YYEEEE. The CDR3 length is 14 residues. Here the CDR3 DNA reads TGTGCCAGCAGCTTGGTAGGGGCTGGAAACACCATATATTTT. Protein sequence: CASSLVGAGNTIYF.

The chain joins TRBV20-1 to TRBJ2-3; 9 bases agree with TRBD2. Germline V gene sequence: CDR1 DFQATT, CDR2 SNEGSKA (reference sequence). The CDR3 runs to 14 residues. Trimming cost V 3 bases and J 6 bases; bases outside gene matches: 7. As DNA, the CDR3 is TGCAGTGCTAGTAGCGGGGGTCCAAAGGATACGCAGTATTTT. Protein: CSASSGGPKDTQYF.

V is TRBV18 and J is TRBJ1-6, with 8 bases that match TRBD1. J lost 10 bases, V lost 0 bases, and 5 bases had no gene match. The CDR3 loop spans 15 amino acids. Germline lookup yields CDR1 KGHSH and CDR2 LQKENI. The chain's CDR3 is CASSPPGTGRSPLHF. CDR3 nucleotides: TGTGCCAGCTCACCACCTGGGACAGGCAGATCACCCCTCCACTTT.

V is TRBV5-4 and J is TRBJ2-2, with TRBD1 as a possible D gene (6 bases). This CDR3 contains 13 residues. Between the trimmed V and J ends, which lost 4 bases and 4 bases, there was a span of 8 bases. Germline-derived CDR1 and CDR2 are SGHNT and YYREEE (reference sequence). In nucleotides, the CDR3 is TGTGCCAGCAGCCGGACAGCCACCGGGGAGCTGTTTTTT. This gives the protein CASSRTATGELFF.

The chain uses TRBV6-4 and TRBJ2-2; the D is unclear. The CDR3 spans 14 residues. Trimming pared 2 bases from V and 3 bases from J, leaving 7 bases between. Germline V gives CDR1 MRHNA, CDR2 SNTAGT. DNA for the CDR3: TGTGCCAGCAGTGACGGTTACGACACCGGGGAGCTGTTTTTT. It translates to CASSDGYDTGELFF.

The J gene is TRBJ1-2, the V gene TRBV24-1; TRBD1 agrees at 7 bases. CDR3 length equals 17 residues. Germline V gives CDR1 KGHDR, CDR2 SFDVKD. V was pared by 0 bases and J by 6 bases, with 12 bases of the junction left unmatched. In nucleotides, the CDR3 is TGTGCCACCAGTGATTTGATTCGAGGGGGCGGCGCGAATGGCTACACCTTC. It encodes CATSDLIRGGGANGYTF.

The chain employs TRBV12-5 and TRBJ2-3, with D uncertain. The CDR3 has 12 residues. Trimming took 2 bases from V and 0 from J, leaving 0 bases between them. Germline V gives CDR1 LGHNT, CDR2 FRNRAP. The DNA for the CDR3 is TGTGCTAGTGGTTTGAGCACAGATACGCAGTATTTT. As protein: CASGLSTDTQYF.

CDR3 region: CASTPSSGGSEQFF. Written as DNA, the CDR3 is TGTGCCAGCACCCCTAGTAGCGGGGGTTCTGAGCAGTTCTTC. The chain recombines TRBV6-2 or TRBV6-3 with TRBJ2-1; TRBD2 matches at 9 bases. This CDR3 spans 14 amino acids. Trimming took 7 bases from V and 9 from J; bases not matched to a gene: 10. Germline V gives CDR1 MNHEY, CDR2 SVGEGT.

CDR3 DNA sequence: TGTGCCAGCAGCGTAGAGATGGGGATGGGGGAGACCCAGTACTTC. This codes for CASSVEMGMGETQYF. The chain couples TRBV9 to TRBJ2-5; D unresolved. The CDR3 runs 15 residues. With 0 bases removed from V and 5 bases from J, the gap between germline ends came to 14 bases. CDR1 SGDLS and CDR2 YYNGEE come from the germline V gene.